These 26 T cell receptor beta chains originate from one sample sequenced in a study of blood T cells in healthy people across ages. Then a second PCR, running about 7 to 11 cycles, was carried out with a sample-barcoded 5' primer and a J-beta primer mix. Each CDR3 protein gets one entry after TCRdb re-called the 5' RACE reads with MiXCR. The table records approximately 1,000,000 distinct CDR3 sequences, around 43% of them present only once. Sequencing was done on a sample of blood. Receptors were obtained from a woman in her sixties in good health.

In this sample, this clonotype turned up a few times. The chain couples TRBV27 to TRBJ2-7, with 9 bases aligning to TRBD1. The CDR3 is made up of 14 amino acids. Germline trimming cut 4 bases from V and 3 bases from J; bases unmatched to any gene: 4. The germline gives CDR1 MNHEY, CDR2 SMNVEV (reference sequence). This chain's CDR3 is CASSSGQGSYEQYF. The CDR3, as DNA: TGTGCCAGCAGTTCCGGACAGGGGAGCTACGAGCAGTACTTC.

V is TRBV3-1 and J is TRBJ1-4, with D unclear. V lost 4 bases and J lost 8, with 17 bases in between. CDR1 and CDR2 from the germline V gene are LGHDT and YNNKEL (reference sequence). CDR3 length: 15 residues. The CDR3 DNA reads TGTGCCAGCAGCCGTCCGGGGAGCGGCAGGGAAAAACTGTTTTTT. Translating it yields CASSRPGSGREKLFF.

The CDR3 region is CASHRRGGKTGELFF. In nucleotides, the CDR3 is TGTGCCAGCCACCGTAGGGGGGGAAAGACCGGGGAGCTGTTTTTT. The chain uses TRBV27 and TRBJ2-2; a weak D match, TRBD2 (7 bases). Trimming removed 8 bases from V and 5 bases from J, with 18 bases in between. Germline V gives CDR1 MNHEY, CDR2 SMNVEV (reference sequence). The CDR3 extends over 15 amino acids.

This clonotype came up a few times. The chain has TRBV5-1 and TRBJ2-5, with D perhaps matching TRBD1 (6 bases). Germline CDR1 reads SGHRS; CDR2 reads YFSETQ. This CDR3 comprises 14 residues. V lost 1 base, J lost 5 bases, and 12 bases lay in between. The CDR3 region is CASSLTGYGETQYF. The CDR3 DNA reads TGCGCCAGCAGCTTGACAGGGTACGGGGAGACCCAGTACTTC.

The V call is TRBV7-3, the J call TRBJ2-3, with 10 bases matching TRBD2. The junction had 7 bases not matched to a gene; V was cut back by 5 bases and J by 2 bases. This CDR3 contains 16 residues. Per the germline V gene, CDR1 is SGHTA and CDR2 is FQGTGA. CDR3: CASSQGLAETTDTQYF. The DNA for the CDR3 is TGTGCCAGCAGCCAAGGACTAGCGGAAACCACAGATACGCAGTATTTT.

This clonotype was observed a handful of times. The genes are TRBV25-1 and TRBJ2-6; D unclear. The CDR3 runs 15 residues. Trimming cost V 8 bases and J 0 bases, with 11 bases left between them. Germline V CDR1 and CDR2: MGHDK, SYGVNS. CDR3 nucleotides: TGTGCCAGCGGCGAGTACGTCTCTGGGGCCAACGTCCTGACTTTC. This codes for CASGEYVSGANVLTF.

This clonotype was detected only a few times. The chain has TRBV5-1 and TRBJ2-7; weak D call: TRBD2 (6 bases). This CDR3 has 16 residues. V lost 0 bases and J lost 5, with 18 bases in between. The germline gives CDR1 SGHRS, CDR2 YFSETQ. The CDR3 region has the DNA TGCGCCAGCAGCTTGGTCGTTCCGGAGGGCACCCACGAGCAGTACTTC. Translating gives CASSLVVPEGTHEQYF.

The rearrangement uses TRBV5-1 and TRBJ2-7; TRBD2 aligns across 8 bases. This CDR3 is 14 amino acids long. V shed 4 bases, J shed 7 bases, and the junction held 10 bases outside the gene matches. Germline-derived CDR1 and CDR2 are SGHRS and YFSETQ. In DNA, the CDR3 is TGCGCCAGCAGCGACGGACTAGCAAATGATGAGCAGTACTTC. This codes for CASSDGLANDEQYF.

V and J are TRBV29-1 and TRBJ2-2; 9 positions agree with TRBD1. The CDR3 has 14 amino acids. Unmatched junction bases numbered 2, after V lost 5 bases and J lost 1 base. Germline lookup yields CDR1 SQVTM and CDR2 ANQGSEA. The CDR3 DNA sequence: TGCAGCGTTCAGACAGGGGGGAACACCGGGGAGCTGTTTTTT. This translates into CSVQTGGNTGELFF.

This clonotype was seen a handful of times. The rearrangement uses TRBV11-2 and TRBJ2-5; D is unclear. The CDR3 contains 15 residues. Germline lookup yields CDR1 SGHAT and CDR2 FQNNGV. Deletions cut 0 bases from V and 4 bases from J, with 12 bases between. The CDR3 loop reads CASSLDPAQGETQYF. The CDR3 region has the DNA TGTGCCAGCAGCTTAGATCCTGCCCAAGGAGAGACCCAGTACTTC.

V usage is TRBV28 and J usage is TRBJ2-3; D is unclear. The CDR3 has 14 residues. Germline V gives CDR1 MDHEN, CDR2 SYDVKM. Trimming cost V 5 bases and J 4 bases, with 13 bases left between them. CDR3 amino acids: CASSVPAIADTQYF. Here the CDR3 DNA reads TGTGCCAGCAGTGTGCCCGCGATTGCAGATACGCAGTATTTT. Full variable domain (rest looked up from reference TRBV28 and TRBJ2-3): DVKVTQSSRYLVKRTGEKVFLECVQDMDHENMFWYRQDPGLGLRLIYFSYDVKMKEKGDIPEGYSVSREKKERFSLILESASTNQTSMYLCASSVPAIADTQYFGPGTRLTVL.

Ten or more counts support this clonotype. CDR3 residues: CASSLSQHTEAFF. The CDR3, as DNA: TGTGCCAGCAGTTTGTCACAGCACACTGAAGCTTTCTTT. The rearrangement links TRBV12-3 or TRBV12-4 to TRBJ1-1; no definite D call. V lost 3 bases, J lost 3 bases, and 8 bases lay in between. The CDR3 runs 13 residues.

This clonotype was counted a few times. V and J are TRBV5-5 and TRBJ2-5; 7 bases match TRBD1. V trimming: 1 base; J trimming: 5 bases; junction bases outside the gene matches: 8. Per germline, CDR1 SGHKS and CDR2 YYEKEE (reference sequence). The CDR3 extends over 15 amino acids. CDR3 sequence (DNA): TGTGCCAGCAGCTTGAGCGCCAGGGGGTGGGAGACCCAGTACTTC. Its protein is CASSLSARGWETQYF.

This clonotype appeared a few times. The CDR3 here is CASSTGGFEQYF. CDR3 nucleotides: TGTGCCAGCTCCACCGGGGGTTTCGAGCAGTACTTC. J is TRBJ2-4 and V is TRBV7-9; D is possibly TRBD2 (6 bases). The assigned J gene may be wrong: the sequence end matches TRBJ2-7 better. Germline-derived CDR1 and CDR2 are SEHNR and FQNEAQ (reference sequence). The CDR3 is 12 residues long.

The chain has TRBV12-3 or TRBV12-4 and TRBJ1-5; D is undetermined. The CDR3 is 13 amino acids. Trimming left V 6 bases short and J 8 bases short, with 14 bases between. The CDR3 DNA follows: TGTGCCAGCAGGGGCCTGGGAAGGGAGCCCCAGCATTTT. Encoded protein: CASRGLGREPQHF.

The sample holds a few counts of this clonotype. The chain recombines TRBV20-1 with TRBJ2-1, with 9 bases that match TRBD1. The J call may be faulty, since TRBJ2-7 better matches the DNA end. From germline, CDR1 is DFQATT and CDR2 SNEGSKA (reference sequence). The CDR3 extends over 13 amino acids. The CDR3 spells CSATPGTGIEQYF. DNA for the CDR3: TGCAGTGCCACCCCCGGGACAGGGATCGAGCAGTACTTC.

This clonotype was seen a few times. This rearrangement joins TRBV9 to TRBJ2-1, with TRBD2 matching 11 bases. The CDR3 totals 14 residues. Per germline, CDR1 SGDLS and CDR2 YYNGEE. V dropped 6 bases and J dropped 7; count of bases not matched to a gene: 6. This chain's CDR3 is CASTGWTSGNEQFF. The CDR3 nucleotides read TGTGCCAGCACGGGTTGGACTAGCGGGAATGAGCAGTTCTTC.

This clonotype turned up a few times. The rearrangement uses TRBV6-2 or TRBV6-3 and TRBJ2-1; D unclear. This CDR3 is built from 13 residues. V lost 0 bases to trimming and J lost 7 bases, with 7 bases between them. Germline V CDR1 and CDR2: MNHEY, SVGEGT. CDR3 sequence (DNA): TGTGCCAGCAGTTACTCGAAAGCTAATGAGCAGTTCTTC. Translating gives CASSYSKANEQFF.

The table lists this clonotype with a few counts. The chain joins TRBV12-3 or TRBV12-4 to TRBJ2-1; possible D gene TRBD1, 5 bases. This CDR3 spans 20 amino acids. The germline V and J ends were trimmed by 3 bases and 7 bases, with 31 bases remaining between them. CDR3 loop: CASSFSGPRQLLLGQNEQFF. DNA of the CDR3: TGTGCCAGCAGTTTCTCCGGGCCTAGACAGCTACTTTTGGGCCAAAATGAGCAGTTCTTC.

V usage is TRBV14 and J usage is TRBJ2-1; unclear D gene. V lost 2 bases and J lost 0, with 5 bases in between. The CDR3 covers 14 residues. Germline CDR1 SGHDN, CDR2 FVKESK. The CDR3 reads CASSQYSSYNEQFF. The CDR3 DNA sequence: TGTGCCAGCAGCCAATATAGCTCCTACAATGAGCAGTTCTTC.

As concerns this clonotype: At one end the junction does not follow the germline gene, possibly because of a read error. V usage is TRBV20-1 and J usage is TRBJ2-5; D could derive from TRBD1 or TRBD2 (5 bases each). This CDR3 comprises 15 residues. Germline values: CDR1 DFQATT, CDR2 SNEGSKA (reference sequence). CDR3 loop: CSARDLTGPQETRYF. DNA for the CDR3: TGCAGTGCTAGAGATCTAACGGGACCCCAAGAGACCCGGTACTTC.

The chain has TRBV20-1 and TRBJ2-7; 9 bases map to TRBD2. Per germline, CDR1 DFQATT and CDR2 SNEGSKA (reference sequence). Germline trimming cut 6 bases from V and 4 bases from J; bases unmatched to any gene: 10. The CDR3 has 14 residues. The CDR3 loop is CSADAAGGFYEQYF. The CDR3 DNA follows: TGCAGTGCCGACGCGGCGGGAGGGTTTTACGAGCAGTACTTC.

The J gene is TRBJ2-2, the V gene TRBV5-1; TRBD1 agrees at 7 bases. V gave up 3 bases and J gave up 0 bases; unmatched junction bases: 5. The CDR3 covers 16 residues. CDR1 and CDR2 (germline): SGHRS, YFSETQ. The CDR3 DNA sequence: TGCGCCAGCAGCTCCACAGGGGCCTCGAACACCGGGGAGCTGTTTTTT. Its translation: CASSSTGASNTGELFF.

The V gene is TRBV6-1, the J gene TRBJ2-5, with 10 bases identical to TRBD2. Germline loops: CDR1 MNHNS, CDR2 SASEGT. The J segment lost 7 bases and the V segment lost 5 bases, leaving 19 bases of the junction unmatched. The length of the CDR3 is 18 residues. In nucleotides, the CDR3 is TGTGCCAGCAGTCAACCGGGACGAGCGGGAGGGTTAGTGGGGACCCAGTACTTC. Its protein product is CASSQPGRAGGLVGTQYF.

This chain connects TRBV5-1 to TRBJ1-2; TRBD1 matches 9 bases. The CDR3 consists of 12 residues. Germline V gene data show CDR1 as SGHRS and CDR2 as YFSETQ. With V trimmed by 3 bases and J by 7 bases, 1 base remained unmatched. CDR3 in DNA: TGCGCCAGCAGCTGGGGACAGGGTGGCTACACCTTC. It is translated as CASSWGQGGYTF. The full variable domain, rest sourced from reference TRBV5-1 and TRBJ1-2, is KAGVTQTPRYLIKTRGQQVTLSCSPISGHRSVSWYQQTPGQGLQFLFEYFSETQRNKGNFPGRFSGRQFSNSRSEMNVSTLELGDSALYLCASSWGQGGYTFGSGTRLTVV.

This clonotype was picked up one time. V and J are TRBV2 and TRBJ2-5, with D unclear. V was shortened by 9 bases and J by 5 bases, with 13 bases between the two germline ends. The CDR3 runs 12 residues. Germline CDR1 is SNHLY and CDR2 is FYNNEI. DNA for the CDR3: TGTGCCAGAAGGGAATCAGAGGAGACCCAGTACTTC. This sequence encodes CARRESEETQYF.